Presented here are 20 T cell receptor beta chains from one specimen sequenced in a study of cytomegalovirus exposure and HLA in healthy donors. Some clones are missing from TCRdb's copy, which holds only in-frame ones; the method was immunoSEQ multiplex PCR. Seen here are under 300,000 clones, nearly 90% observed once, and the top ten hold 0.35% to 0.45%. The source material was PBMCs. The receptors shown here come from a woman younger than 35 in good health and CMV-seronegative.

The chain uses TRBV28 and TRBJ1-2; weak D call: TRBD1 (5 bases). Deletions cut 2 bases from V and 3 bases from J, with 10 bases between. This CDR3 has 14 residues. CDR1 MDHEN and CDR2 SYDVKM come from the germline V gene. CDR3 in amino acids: CASSLVQEHYGYTF. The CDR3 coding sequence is TGTGCCAGCAGTTTAGTACAGGAGCACTATGGCTACACCTTC.

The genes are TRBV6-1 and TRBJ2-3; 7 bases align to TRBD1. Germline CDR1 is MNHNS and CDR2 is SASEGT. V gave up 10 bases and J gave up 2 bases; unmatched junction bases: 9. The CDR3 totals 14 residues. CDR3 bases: TGTGCCACCTACCGGGACAGATACACAGATACGCAGTATTTT. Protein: CATYRDRYTDTQYF.

CDR3 protein: CASSLALNEKLFF. In DNA, the CDR3 is TGCGCCAGCAGCTTGGCCCTGAATGAAAAACTGTTTTTT. The gene calls are TRBV5-1 and TRBJ1-4; no clear D. Per the germline V gene, CDR1 is SGHRS and CDR2 is YFSETQ. The V gene lost 0 bases and the J gene lost 5 bases, with 5 bases spanning the gap. CDR3 size: 13 residues. Supplemented by reference TRBV5-1 and TRBJ1-4, the full variable domain reads KAGVTQTPRYLIKTRGQQVTLSCSPISGHRSVSWYQQTPGQGLQFLFEYFSETQRNKGNFPGRFSGRQFSNSRSEMNVSTLELGDSALYLCASSLALNEKLFFGSGTQLSVL.

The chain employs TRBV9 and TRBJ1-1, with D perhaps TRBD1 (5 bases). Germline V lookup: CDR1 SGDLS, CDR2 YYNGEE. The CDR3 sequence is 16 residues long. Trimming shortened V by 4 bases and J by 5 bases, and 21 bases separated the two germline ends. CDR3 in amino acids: CASSPGGYGGRTEAFF. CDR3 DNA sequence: TGTGCCAGCAGCCCCGGGGGTTACGGGGGGAGGACTGAAGCTTTCTTT.

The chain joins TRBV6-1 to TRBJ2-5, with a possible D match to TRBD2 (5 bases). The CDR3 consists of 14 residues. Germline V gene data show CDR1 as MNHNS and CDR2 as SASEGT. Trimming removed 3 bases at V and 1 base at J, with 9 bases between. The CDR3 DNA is TGTGCCAGCAGTGAGCAACTAGGCCAAGAGACCCAGTACTTC. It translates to CASSEQLGQETQYF.

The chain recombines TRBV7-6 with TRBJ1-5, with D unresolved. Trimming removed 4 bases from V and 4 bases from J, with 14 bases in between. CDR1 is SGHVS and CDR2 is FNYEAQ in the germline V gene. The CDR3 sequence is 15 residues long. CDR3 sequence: CASSSLPVPNQPQHF. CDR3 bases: TGTGCCAGCAGCTCACTCCCGGTCCCGAATCAGCCCCAGCATTTT.

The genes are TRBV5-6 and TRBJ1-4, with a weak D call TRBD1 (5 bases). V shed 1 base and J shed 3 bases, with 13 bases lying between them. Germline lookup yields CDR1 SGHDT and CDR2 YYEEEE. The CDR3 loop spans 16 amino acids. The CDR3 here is CASSLLWRGANEKLFF. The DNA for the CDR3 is TGTGCCAGCAGCTTGTTGTGGCGGGGGGCTAATGAAAAACTGTTTTTT.

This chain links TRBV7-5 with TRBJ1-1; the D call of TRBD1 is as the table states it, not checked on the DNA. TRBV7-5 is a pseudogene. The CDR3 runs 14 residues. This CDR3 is CVRSLAPHRTEAFF. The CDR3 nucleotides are TGTGTCAGAAGCTTAGCGCCCCACAGGACTGAAGCTTTCTTT.

CDR3: CASSYMRDRVSYEQYF. The CDR3 nucleotides are TGTGCCAGCAGTTACATGCGCGACAGGGTCTCCTACGAGCAGTACTTC. The chain recombines TRBV6-5 with TRBJ2-7, with TRBD1 matching over 7 bases. Trimming took 2 bases from V and 0 from J; bases not matched to a gene: 7. CDR1 and CDR2 from the germline V gene are MNHEY and SVGAGI. The CDR3 sequence is 16 residues long.

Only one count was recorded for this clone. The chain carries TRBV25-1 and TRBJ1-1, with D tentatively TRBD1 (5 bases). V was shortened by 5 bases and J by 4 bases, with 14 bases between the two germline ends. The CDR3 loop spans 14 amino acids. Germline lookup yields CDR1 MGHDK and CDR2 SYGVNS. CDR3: CASSSLGGITEAFF. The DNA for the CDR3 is TGTGCCAGCAGTTCACTGGGGGGGATCACTGAAGCTTTCTTT.

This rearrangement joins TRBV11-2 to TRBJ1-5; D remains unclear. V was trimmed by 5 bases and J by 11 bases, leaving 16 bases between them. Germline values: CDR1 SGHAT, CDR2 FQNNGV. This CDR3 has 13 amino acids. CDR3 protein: CASSPSAGRTQHF. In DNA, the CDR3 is TGTGCCAGCAGCCCTTCTGCGGGCCGGACCCAGCATTTT.

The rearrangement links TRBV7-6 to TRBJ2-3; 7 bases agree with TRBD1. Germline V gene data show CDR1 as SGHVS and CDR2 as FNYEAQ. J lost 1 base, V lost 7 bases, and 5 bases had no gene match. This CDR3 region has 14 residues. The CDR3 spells CASTRQGGTDTQYF. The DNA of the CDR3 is TGTGCCAGCACACGACAGGGTGGCACAGATACGCAGTATTTT.

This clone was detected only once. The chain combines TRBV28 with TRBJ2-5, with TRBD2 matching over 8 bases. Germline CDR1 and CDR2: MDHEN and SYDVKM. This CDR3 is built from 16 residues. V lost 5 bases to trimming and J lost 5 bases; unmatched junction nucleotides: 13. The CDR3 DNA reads TGTGCCAGCAGTCCCCACGGGGGGGGTTTAGGGGAGACCCAGTACTTC. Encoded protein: CASSPHGGGLGETQYF.

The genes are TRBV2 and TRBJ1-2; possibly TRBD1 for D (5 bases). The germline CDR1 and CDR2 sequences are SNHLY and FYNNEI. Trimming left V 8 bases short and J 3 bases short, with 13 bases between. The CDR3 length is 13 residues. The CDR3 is CASRGGAYYGYTF. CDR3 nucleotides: TGTGCCAGCCGAGGAGGGGCATACTATGGCTACACCTTC.

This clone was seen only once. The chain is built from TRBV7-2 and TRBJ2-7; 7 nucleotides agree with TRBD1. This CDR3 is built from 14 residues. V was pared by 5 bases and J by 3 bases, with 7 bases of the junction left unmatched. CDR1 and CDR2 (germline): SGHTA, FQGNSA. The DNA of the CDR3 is TGTGCCAGCAGCCTCGGACAGGCCTACTACGAGCAGTACTTC. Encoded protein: CASSLGQAYYEQYF.

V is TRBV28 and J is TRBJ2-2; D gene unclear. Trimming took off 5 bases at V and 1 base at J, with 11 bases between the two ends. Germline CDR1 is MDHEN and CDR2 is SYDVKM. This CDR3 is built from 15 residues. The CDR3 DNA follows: TGTGCCAGCAGTACTGTCGGTTGGAACACCGGGGAGCTGTTTTTT. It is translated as CASSTVGWNTGELFF.

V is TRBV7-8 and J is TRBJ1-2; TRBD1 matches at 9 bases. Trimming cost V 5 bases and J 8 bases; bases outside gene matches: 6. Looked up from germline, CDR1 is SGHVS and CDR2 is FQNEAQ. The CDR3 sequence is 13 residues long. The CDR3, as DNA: TGTGCCAGCAGCGCCCGGGACAGGGAAGGCTACACCTTC. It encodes CASSARDREGYTF. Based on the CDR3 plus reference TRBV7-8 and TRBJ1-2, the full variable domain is GAGVSQSPRYKVAKRGQDVALRCDPISGHVSLFWYQQALGQGPEFLTYFQNEAQLDKSGLPSDRFFAERPEGSVSTLKIQRTQQEDSAVYLCASSARDREGYTFGSGTRLTVV.

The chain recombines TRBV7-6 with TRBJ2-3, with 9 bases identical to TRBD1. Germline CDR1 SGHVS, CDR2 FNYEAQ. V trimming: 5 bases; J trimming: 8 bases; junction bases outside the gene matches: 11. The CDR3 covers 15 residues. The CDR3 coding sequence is TGTGCCAGCAGCCGGGGACAGGGAATTTTGGCTACGCAGTATTTT. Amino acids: CASSRGQGILATQYF.

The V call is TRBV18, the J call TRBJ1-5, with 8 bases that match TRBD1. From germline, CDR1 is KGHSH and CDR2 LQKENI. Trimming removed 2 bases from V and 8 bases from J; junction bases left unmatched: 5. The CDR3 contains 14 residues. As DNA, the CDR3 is TGTGCCAGCTCACCAGGTCAGGGGGCAGAGCCCCAGCATTTT. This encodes CASSPGQGAEPQHF.

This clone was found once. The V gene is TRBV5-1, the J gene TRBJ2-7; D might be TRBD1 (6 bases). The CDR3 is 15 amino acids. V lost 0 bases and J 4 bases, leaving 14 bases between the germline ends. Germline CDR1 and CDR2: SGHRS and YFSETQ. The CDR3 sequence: CASSLDAGVGYEQYV. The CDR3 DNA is TGCGCCAGCAGCTTGGATGCAGGGGTAGGGTACGAGCAGTACGTC.